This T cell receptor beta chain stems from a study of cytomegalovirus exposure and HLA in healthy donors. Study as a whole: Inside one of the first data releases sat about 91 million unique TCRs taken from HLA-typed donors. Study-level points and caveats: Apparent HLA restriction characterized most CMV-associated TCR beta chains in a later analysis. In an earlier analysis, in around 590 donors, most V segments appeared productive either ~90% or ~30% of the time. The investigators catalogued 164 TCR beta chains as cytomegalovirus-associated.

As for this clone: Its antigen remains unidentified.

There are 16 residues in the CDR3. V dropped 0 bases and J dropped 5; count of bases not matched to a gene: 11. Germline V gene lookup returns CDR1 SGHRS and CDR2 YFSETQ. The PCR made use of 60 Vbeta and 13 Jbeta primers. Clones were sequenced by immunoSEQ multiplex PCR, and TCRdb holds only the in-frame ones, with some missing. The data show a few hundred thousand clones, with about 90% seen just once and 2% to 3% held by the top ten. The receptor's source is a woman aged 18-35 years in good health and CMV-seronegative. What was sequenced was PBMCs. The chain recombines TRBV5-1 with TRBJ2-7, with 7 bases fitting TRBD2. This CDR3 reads CASSLAGRGGSHEQYF. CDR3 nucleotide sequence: TGCGCCAGCAGCTTGGCGGGCCGGGGAGGGTCCCACGAGCAGTACTTC.